Below, 13 T cell receptor beta chains from the same sample are listed, as sequenced in a study of blood T cell repertoires in COVID-19. Using immunoSEQ multiplex PCR, the repertoire was profiled, and TCRdb retains in-frame clones only, with some absent. The sample holds around 190,000 clones, roughly 83% seen once. Specimen: peripheral blood. These receptors originate from a human donor in a cohort sampled during active COVID-19.

This clone was counted between two and nine times. The chain carries TRBV11-2 and TRBJ2-7; possibly TRBD1 for D (6 bases). V lost 0 bases and J 2 bases, leaving 20 bases between the germline ends. Germline V lookup: CDR1 SGHAT, CDR2 FQNNGV. There are 18 residues in the CDR3. CDR3 in DNA: TGTGCCAGCAGCTTAGAACCAGGGGCGCATATTTATCCCTACGAGCAGTACTTC. This gives the protein CASSLEPGAHIYPYEQYF. Variable domain in full (rest from reference TRBV11-2 and TRBJ2-7): EAGVAQSPRYKIIEKRQSVAFWCNPISGHATLYWYQQILGQGPKLLIQFQNNGVVDDSQLPKDRFSAERLKGVDSTLKIQPAKLEDSAVYLCASSLEPGAHIYPYEQYFGPGTRLTVT.

With respect to this clone: Relative to the germline gene, one junction end is altered; a read error may explain this. This chain joins TRBV11-1 and TRBJ2-7; D might be TRBD1 (6 bases). The germline CDR1 and CDR2 sequences are SGHAT and FQDESV (reference sequence). CDR3 length: 16 amino acids. The CDR3 DNA reads as TGTGCCAGCAGCTTTTCCGGGACATTTTACTCCCACGAGCAGTACTTC. Encoded protein: CASSFSGTFYSHEQYF.

V gene TRBV7-2 combines with J gene TRBJ2-5; 9 bases are a match to TRBD2. This CDR3 is built from 15 residues. The V segment lost 1 base and the J segment 5 bases; nucleotides outside the gene matches: 5. Germline V lookup: CDR1 SGHTA, CDR2 FQGNSA. CDR3 amino acids: CASSLVPSGKETQYF. CDR3 nucleotides: TGTGCCAGCAGCTTAGTACCTAGCGGGAAGGAGACCCAGTACTTC.

The chain has TRBV27 and TRBJ1-3, with D unresolved. CDR3 length equals 13 residues. Per the germline V gene, CDR1 is MNHEY and CDR2 is SMNVEV (reference sequence). V dropped 6 bases and J dropped 2 bases, with 8 bases sitting between them. In nucleotides, the CDR3 is TGTGCCAGCAGGGTTAGTCCTGGAAACACCATATATTTT. This encodes CASRVSPGNTIYF.

This chain connects TRBV4-3 to TRBJ2-1, with 12 bases fitting TRBD2. With V trimmed by 5 bases and J by 7 bases, 6 bases remained unmatched. The CDR3 runs 15 residues. Germline V lookup: CDR1 LGHNA, CDR2 YSLEER. The CDR3: CASSSLAGGGNEQFF. The CDR3 region has the DNA TGCGCCAGCAGCTCTCTAGCGGGAGGGGGTAATGAGCAGTTCTTC.

The V gene is TRBV28, the J gene TRBJ1-4, with 7 bases identical to TRBD1. The CDR3 has 15 amino acids. The V and J ends lost 6 bases and 3 bases, in that order; junction bases with no gene match: 7. Germline loops: CDR1 MDHEN, CDR2 SYDVKM. CDR3 region: CASRFTGASNEKLFF. CDR3 in DNA: TGTGCCAGCAGATTTACAGGGGCGTCTAATGAAAAACTGTTTTTT.

The chain employs TRBV10-1 and TRBJ2-3; 8 bases line up with TRBD2. V lost 3 bases and J lost 5; bases outside the gene matches: 4. The CDR3 is 14 residues long. Germline CDR1 is WNHNN and CDR2 is SYGVQD (reference sequence). The CDR3 sequence is CASSDSGRGDTQYF. The CDR3 DNA reads as TGCGCCAGCAGTGACAGCGGGAGAGGAGATACGCAGTATTTT.

The chain couples TRBV7-9 to TRBJ2-7; D perhaps matches TRBD1 (7 bases). With 0 bases removed from V and 2 bases from J, the gap between germline ends came to 14 bases. CDR3 length: 16 residues. The V gene's germline CDR1 is SEHNR and CDR2 FQNEAQ (reference sequence). CDR3 bases: TGTGCCAGCAGCTTAGCGAATCGGAGGGGGCCCTACGAGCAGTACTTC. Amino acid sequence: CASSLANRRGPYEQYF.

The chain couples TRBV11-3 to TRBJ2-7; TRBD1 aligns across 11 bases. Unmatched junction bases numbered 9, after V lost 5 bases and J lost 0 bases. This CDR3 has 17 amino acids. Germline CDR1 reads SGHNT; CDR2 reads YENEEA. CDR3 protein: CASSPGQGAVDSYEQYF. For the CDR3, the DNA is TGTGCCAGCAGCCCTGGACAGGGGGCAGTTGACTCCTACGAGCAGTACTTC. Filled out from reference TRBV11-3 and TRBJ2-7, the complete variable domain reads EAGVVQSPRYKIIEKKQPVAFWCNPISGHNTLYWYLQNLGQGPELLIRYENEEAVDDSQLPKDRFSAERLKGVDSTLKIQPAELGDSAVYLCASSPGQGAVDSYEQYFGPGTRLTVT.

This rearrangement joins TRBV12-3 or TRBV12-4 to TRBJ1-2; 8 positions agree with TRBD1. Unmatched junction bases numbered 4, after V lost 4 bases and J lost 6 bases. There are 13 residues in the CDR3. CDR3 nucleotide sequence: TGTGCCAGCAGTTCGGACAGGGAGGATGGCTACACCTTC. It codes for CASSSDREDGYTF.

The chain links TRBV10-3 to TRBJ2-3; TRBD2 agrees at 7 bases. The length of the CDR3 is 12 residues. Looked up from germline, CDR1 is ENHRY and CDR2 is SYGVKD. The V and J ends lost 10 bases and 3 bases, in that order; junction bases with no gene match: 4. The CDR3 region is CATWEGTDTQYF. The CDR3 DNA reads as TGTGCCACATGGGAGGGAACAGATACGCAGTATTTT.

The V gene is TRBV6-5, the J gene TRBJ1-5; 7 bases line up with TRBD1. V trimming: 6 bases; J trimming: 8 bases; junction bases outside the gene matches: 10. Germline-derived CDR1 and CDR2 are MNHEY and SVGAGI. This CDR3 comprises 14 residues. CDR3 sequence (DNA): TGTGCCAGCAGAGAGACAGGGATTGGCGAGCCCCAGCATTTT. It yields the protein CASRETGIGEPQHF.

V and J are TRBV5-4 and TRBJ1-4; tentative D call: TRBD1 (5 bases). Germline V gene data show CDR1 as SGHNT and CDR2 as YYREEE (reference sequence). Trimming cost V 0 bases and J 8 bases, with 8 bases left between them. The CDR3 is 13 amino acids. The CDR3 loop is CASSLAAGEKLFF. As DNA, the CDR3 is TGTGCCAGCAGCTTGGCCGCAGGGGAAAAACTGTTTTTT.